Listed here is a single T cell receptor (beta chain). The data were taken from a study of T cell changes during pregnancy in multiple sclerosis. Profiled with immunoSEQ multiplex PCR; TCRdb holds only in-frame clones, not every one. The sample carries 65,000 to 70,000 clones, more than 85% recorded once. V lost 3 bases to trimming and J lost 2 bases, with 11 bases between them. CDR3 length: 14 residues. Germline-derived CDR1 and CDR2 are MNHNS and SASEGT. This receptor was identified in a female donor with multiple sclerosis, enrolled in a pregnancy study. V gene TRBV6-1 combines with J gene TRBJ2-7; possibly TRBD2 for D (5 bases). Material: peripheral blood, obtained in the first trimester of pregnancy. The CDR3 here is CASSDLGGPYEQYF. Here the CDR3 DNA reads TGTGCCAGCAGTGATCTCGGAGGCCCCTACGAGCAGTACTTC.